A single sample is the source of the 20 T cell receptor beta chains below, sequenced in a study of monozygotic twins with inflammatory bowel disease. For each CDR3 protein, TCRdb gives one entry from its re-call of the 5' RACE reads, without DNA. The table lists approximately 330,000 distinct CDR3 sequences. Sequencing used blood. The source of these receptors is a human donor with ulcerative colitis or Crohn's disease, or a healthy co-twin of an affected twin (not recorded which).

V gene TRBV10-2 combines with J gene TRBJ2-7; as DNA is missing, the TRBD2 call by TCRdb cannot be tested. Germline V gives CDR1 WSHSY, CDR2 SAAADI. This CDR3 comprises 14 residues. CDR3 in amino acids: CASRAEERGHEQYF.

This sequence joins TRBV16 and TRBJ1-1; as DNA is missing, the TRBD1 call by TCRdb cannot be tested. The CDR3 spans 16 residues. Germline V gives CDR1 KGHSY, CDR2 FQNENV. CDR3 sequence: CASSQGTGTGFTEAFF. The full variable domain, completed using reference TRBV16 and TRBJ1-1, is GEEVAQTPKHLVRGEGQKAKLYCAPIKGHSYVFWYQQVLKNEFKFLISFQNENVFDETGMPKERFSAKCLPNSPCSLEIQATKLEDSAVYFCASSQGTGTGFTEAFFGQGTRLTVV.

The chain has TRBV30 and TRBJ1-5. The CDR3 totals 13 residues. From germline, CDR1 is GTSNPN and CDR2 SVGIG (reference sequence). The chain's CDR3 is CAWSASDNQPQHF.

This chain links TRBV20-1 with TRBJ2-3. There are 13 residues in the CDR3. From germline, CDR1 is DFQATT and CDR2 SNEGSKA (reference sequence). The CDR3 sequence: CSARGGYTDTQYF.

V is TRBV5-1 and J is TRBJ2-7; TCRdb designates TRBD1, a call that cannot be tested without DNA. The CDR3 is made up of 15 amino acids. Germline V lookup: CDR1 SGHRS, CDR2 YFSETQ. CDR3 region: CASSPGGVLTYEQYF. The full variable domain, in which reference TRBV5-1 and TRBJ2-7 provide the parts outside the CDR3, is KAGVTQTPRYLIKTRGQQVTLSCSPISGHRSVSWYQQTPGQGLQFLFEYFSETQRNKGNFPGRFSGRQFSNSRSEMNVSTLELGDSALYLCASSPGGVLTYEQYFGPGTRLTVT.

The J gene is TRBJ2-7, the V gene TRBV27; TCRdb calls TRBD1, which cannot be checked without DNA. Germline CDR1 MNHEY, CDR2 SMNVEV (reference sequence). The CDR3 extends over 13 amino acids. CDR3 region: CASRPPGAYEQYF.

CDR3 sequence: CASSLRQGGEQYF. The chain uses TRBV7-8 and TRBJ2-7; TCRdb calls TRBD2, which cannot be checked without DNA. Germline CDR1 and CDR2: SGHVS and FQNEAQ. This CDR3 has 13 residues.

The CDR3 spells CASSSQVGGQNEQFF. The chain joins TRBV10-1 to TRBJ2-1; lacking DNA, the TRBD2 call made by TCRdb goes unchecked. The V gene's germline CDR1 is WNHNN and CDR2 SYGVQD (reference sequence). The CDR3 is 15 amino acids.

The V gene is TRBV11-2, the J gene TRBJ1-4. Germline values: CDR1 SGHAT, CDR2 FQNNGV. The CDR3 sequence is 16 residues long. This CDR3 reads CASSLGGPPTNEKLFF. Based on the CDR3 plus reference TRBV11-2 and TRBJ1-4, the full variable domain is EAGVAQSPRYKIIEKRQSVAFWCNPISGHATLYWYQQILGQGPKLLIQFQNNGVVDDSQLPKDRFSAERLKGVDSTLKIQPAKLEDSAVYLCASSLGGPPTNEKLFFGSGTQLSVL.

The chain uses TRBV4-2 and TRBJ2-6; TCRdb calls TRBD1, which cannot be checked without DNA. The CDR3 loop spans 17 amino acids. Germline-derived CDR1 and CDR2 are LGHNA and YNFKEQ. The CDR3 here is CASSQVSGGSGANVLTF.

V and J are TRBV20-1 and TRBJ1-5. Germline V CDR1 and CDR2: DFQATT, SNEGSKA (reference sequence). CDR3 length: 13 residues. The CDR3 reads CSAHDTSNQPQHF.

This chain connects TRBV6-1 to TRBJ2-7; TCRdb designates TRBD1, a call that cannot be tested without DNA. Germline CDR1 reads MNHNS; CDR2 reads SASEGT. The CDR3 runs to 15 residues. CDR3 residues: CASSIRPGTAYEQYF.

The gene calls are TRBV20-1 and TRBJ1-6; there is no DNA to check the TCRdb D call of TRBD1. This CDR3 contains 15 residues. Germline V gene sequence: CDR1 DFQATT, CDR2 SNEGSKA (reference sequence). CDR3 residues: CSARDKGQGNSPLHF.

The gene calls are TRBV6-1 and TRBJ1-1; TCRdb names TRBD1, which stays unverified in the absence of DNA. Germline loops: CDR1 MNHNS, CDR2 SASEGT. The CDR3 consists of 14 residues. The CDR3 sequence is CASSDRDRGTEAFF.

The V call is TRBV28, the J call TRBJ2-7; TCRdb calls TRBD2, which cannot be checked without DNA. The CDR3 runs 16 residues. Germline values: CDR1 MDHEN, CDR2 SYDVKM. CDR3 sequence: CASRPKLAGRPYEQYF.

The rearrangement links TRBV21-1 to TRBJ1-5. TRBV21-1 has pseudogene status. The CDR3 is made up of 16 amino acids. CDR3 residues: CASSKVERHSNQPQHF.

CDR3 amino acids: CASSLGGTSGGSTDTQYF. The chain couples TRBV5-1 to TRBJ2-3; TCRdb indicates TRBD2, and absent DNA this call remains unverified. This CDR3 has 18 residues. Germline V CDR1 and CDR2: SGHRS, YFSETQ.

V usage is TRBV7-9 and J usage is TRBJ2-1; lacking DNA, the TRBD2 call made by TCRdb goes unchecked. This CDR3 comprises 13 residues. Germline V gene sequence: CDR1 SEHNR, CDR2 FQNEAQ (reference sequence). CDR3: CAGGLAGANEQFF.

The CDR3: CAWSVGNYEQYF. The J gene is TRBJ2-7, the V gene TRBV30. Per the germline V gene, CDR1 is GTSNPN and CDR2 is SVGIG (reference sequence). This CDR3 region has 12 residues.

The V gene is TRBV6-5, the J gene TRBJ2-5; TCRdb indicates TRBD1, and absent DNA this call remains unverified. CDR1 is MNHEY and CDR2 is SVGAGI in the germline V gene. The CDR3 contains 12 residues. CDR3 loop: CASSGDRGTQYF.